A selection of T cell receptor beta chains follows, all from one sample in a study of spatial heterogeneity in lung cancer. TCRdb processed the 5' RACE reads anew with MiXCR; each CDR3 protein has one entry. The sample yields under 75,000 distinct CDR3 sequences, about 9.5% seen once. The source was PBMCs, collected at follow-up. The receptors shown here come from a female donor with early-stage non-small cell lung cancer. Each CDR3 is given with its conserved first and last residue. Fields, in order: J gene, clone size, D gene, V gene, CDR3 DNA, CDR3 protein. The D gene is left open where the match is weak. Expanded clones are given a class, and other clones once, few, many or no size at all.

>TRBJ1-1|few|TRBD1|TRBV7-9
TGTGCCAGCAGTCCCAGACAGGGTTGGACTGAAGCTTTCTTT
CASSPRQGWTEAFF
>TRBJ2-5|few|.|TRBV5-1
TGCGCCAGCAGGGACTATCAAGAGACCCAGTACTTC
CASRDYQETQYF
>TRBJ2-7|many|.|TRBV5-1
TGCGCCAGCAGCTTGGCCTCTCGGGTGATGGGTTCCGAGCAGTACTTC
CASSLASRVMGSEQYF
>TRBJ2-2|many|.|TRBV19
TGTGCCAGTAGGCACTCCGATGCGACCGGGGAGCTGTTTTTT
CASRHSDATGELFF
>TRBJ2-1|many|TRBD1|TRBV7-3
TGTGCCAGCAGCCCACTACAGGGGGCCAATGAGCAGTTCTTC
CASSPLQGANEQFF
>TRBJ2-5|.|.|TRBV20-1
TGCAGTGCTAACAGGGCAGAGACCCAGTACTTC
CSANRAETQYF
>TRBJ2-3|many|.|TRBV29-1
TGCAGCGTGAACGTAGTTGATACGCAGTATTTT
CSVNVVDTQYF
>TRBJ2-7|.|TRBD2|TRBV11-2
TGTGCCAGCAGCGGGAGGCTCGGGCTAGCGGCTACCTACGAGCAGTACTTC
CASSGRLGLAATYEQYF
>TRBJ2-5|few|.|TRBV6-1
TGTGCCAGCAGTGAAGCGACGGGCGCTGTGGAGACCCAGTACTTC
CASSEATGAVETQYF
>TRBJ1-2|many|.|TRBV12-3/TRBV12-4
TGTGCCAGCCAGAAGACTAACTATGGCTACACCTTC
CASQKTNYGYTF
>TRBJ1-4|.|TRBD1|TRBV5-4
TGTGCCAGCAGCCGAGAGGCGCAGGGGGAAGGTGAAAAACTGTTTTTT
CASSREAQGEGEKLFF
>TRBJ2-1|few|TRBD1|TRBV20-1
TGCAGTGCTAGAGGATGGGACAGGGATAATGAGCAGTTCTTC
CSARGWDRDNEQFF
>TRBJ2-7|many|TRBD2|TRBV20-1
TGCAGTGCACTCGCGGGAGGCGGGACCTACGAGCAGTACTTC
CSALAGGGTYEQYF
>TRBJ2-2|few|TRBD2|TRBV28
TGTGCCAGCAGTCTGGGGGGAGGGGTGCGCACCGGGGAGCTGTTTTTT
CASSLGGGVRTGELFF
>TRBJ2-7|many|.|TRBV12-3/TRBV12-4
TGTGCCAGCAGTGGGTCTTCTGGGTACGAGCAGTACTTC
CASSGSSGYEQYF
>TRBJ2-7|.|TRBD2|TRBV30
TGTGCCTGGAGTTACTTGGGGGGGAGAGGCTACGAGCAGTACTTC
CAWSYLGGRGYEQYF
>TRBJ1-1|many|.|TRBV7-9
TGTGCCAGCACCTCCTATCGGGTGCGGGCTGAAGCTTTCTTT
CASTSYRVRAEAFF
>TRBJ1-5|many|.|TRBV10-3
TGTGCCGTCCGGTCCCTACAGAATCAGCCCCAGCATTTT
CAVRSLQNQPQHF
>TRBJ1-5|few|.|TRBV30
TGTGCCTGGAGTGCAAATAGAGGGGGAAGCAATCAGCCCCAGCATTTT
CAWSANRGGSNQPQHF
>TRBJ1-1|few|.|TRBV24-1
TGTGCCACCAGTGATCCCATTGCGGAAAACACTGAAGCTTTCTTT
CATSDPIAENTEAFF
>TRBJ2-1|few|TRBD2|TRBV20-1
TGCAGTCCTTTCCTAGCGGGAAAAGGCGAGCAGTTCTTC
CSPFLAGKGEQFF
>TRBJ2-1|many|.|TRBV12-3/TRBV12-4
TGTGCCAGCAGTCCGCTGTTAGTCGTTACCTACAATGAGCAGTTCTTC
CASSPLLVVTYNEQFF
>TRBJ1-4|.|.|TRBV7-8
TGTGCCAGCAGCTTAGACGGGACTCTTTGGGAAAAACTGTTTTTT
CASSLDGTLWEKLFF
>TRBJ2-2|.|.|TRBV6-5
TGTGCCAGCAAAGCGGGCAGCCCCACCGGGGAGCTGTTTTTT
CASKAGSPTGELFF
>TRBJ1-5|many|.|TRBV25-1
TGTGCCAGCAGTGGCCCGACCAATCAGCCCCAGCATTTT
CASSGPTNQPQHF
>TRBJ2-7|few|TRBD1|TRBV2
TGTGCCAGCAGAGAGCAGGGGGCCGCCTACGAGCAGTACTTC
CASREQGAAYEQYF